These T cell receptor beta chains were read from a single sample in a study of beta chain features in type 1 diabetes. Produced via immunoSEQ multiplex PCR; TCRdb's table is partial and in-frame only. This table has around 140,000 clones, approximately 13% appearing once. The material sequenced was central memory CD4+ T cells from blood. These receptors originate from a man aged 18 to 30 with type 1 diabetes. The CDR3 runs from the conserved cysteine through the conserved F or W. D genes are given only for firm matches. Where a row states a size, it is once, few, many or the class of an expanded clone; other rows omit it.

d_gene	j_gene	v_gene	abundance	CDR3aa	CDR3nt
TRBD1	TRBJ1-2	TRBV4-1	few	CASTPDRGLGYTF	TGCGCCAGCACTCCGGACAGGGGGTTGGGCTACACCTTC
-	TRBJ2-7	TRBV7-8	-	CASSLYPLSSYEQYF	TGTGCCAGCAGCTTATACCCTCTCAGCTCCTACGAGCAGTACTTC
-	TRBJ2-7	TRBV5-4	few	CASSLPSGPEQYF	TGTGCCAGCAGCTTGCCGAGCGGGCCGGAGCAGTACTTC
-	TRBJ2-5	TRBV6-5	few	CASSPRGGQETQYF	TGTGCCAGCAGTCCCCGGGGAGGACAAGAGACCCAGTACTTC
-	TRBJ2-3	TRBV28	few	CASSLNRVTDTQYF	TGTGCCAGCAGTTTAAACAGGGTGACAGATACGCAGTATTTT
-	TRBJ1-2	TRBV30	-	CAWSTPGADYGYTF	TGTGCCTGGAGTACCCCTGGGGCAGACTATGGCTACACCTTC
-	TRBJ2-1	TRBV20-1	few	CSEANLNEQFF	TGCAGTGAGGCTAACCTCAATGAGCAGTTCTTC
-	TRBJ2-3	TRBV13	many	CASSRFIPAEDTQYF	TGTGCCAGCAGCCGGTTCATTCCAGCGGAGGATACGCAGTATTTT
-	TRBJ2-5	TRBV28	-	CASSPSETQYF	TGTGCCAGCAGTCCTTCGGAGACCCAGTACTTC
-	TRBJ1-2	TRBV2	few	CASSETGNYGYTF	TGTGCCAGCAGTGAGACGGGTAACTATGGCTACACCTTC
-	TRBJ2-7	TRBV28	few	CASTQVGDLYEQYF	TGTGCCAGCACCCAAGTAGGGGACCTCTACGAGCAGTACTTC
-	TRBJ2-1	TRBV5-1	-	CASSLAGQSSYNEQFF	TGCGCCAGCAGCTTGGCCGGACAGAGCTCCTACAATGAGCAGTTCTTC
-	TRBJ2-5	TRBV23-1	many	CASSQEGAGSQETQYF	TGCGCCAGCAGTCAAGAGGGCGCGGGGAGTCAAGAGACCCAGTACTTC
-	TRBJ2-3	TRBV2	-	CASSVSTDTQYF	TGTGCCAGCAGTGTAAGCACAGATACGCAGTATTTT
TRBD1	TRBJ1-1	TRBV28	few	CASSAGGQGGYTEAFF	TGTGCCAGCAGTGCAGGGGGCCAAGGAGGGTACACTGAAGCTTTCTTT
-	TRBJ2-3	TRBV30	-	CAWRHPSTDTQYF	TGTGCCTGGAGACATCCTAGCACAGATACGCAGTATTTT
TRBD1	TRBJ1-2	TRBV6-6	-	CASSYSVTGELYGYTF	TGTGCCAGCAGTTACTCAGTGACAGGGGAACTCTATGGCTACACCTTC
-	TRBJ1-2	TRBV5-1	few	CASSLSPTEAGYTF	TGCGCCAGCAGCTTATCCCCTACTGAGGCCGGCTACACCTTC
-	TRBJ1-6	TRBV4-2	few	CASSQQGRTPLHF	TGTGCCAGCAGCCAACAGGGGAGGACACCCCTCCACTTT
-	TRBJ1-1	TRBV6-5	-	CASSYSPSGDTEAFF	TGTGCCAGCAGTTACTCGCCCTCAGGGGATACTGAAGCTTTCTTT
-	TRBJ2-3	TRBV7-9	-	CASSFGQLNTDTQYF	TGTGCCAGCAGTTTTGGACAGCTGAACACAGATACGCAGTATTTT
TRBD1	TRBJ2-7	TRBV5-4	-	CASSLRQGGSYEQYF	TGTGCCAGCAGCTTGAGACAGGGGGGATCCTACGAGCAGTACTTC
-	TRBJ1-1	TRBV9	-	CASSQSRGEAFF	TGTGCCAGCAGCCAGTCCCGGGGTGAAGCTTTCTTT
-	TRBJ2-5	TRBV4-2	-	CASSQDEGTQETQYF	TGTGCCAGCAGCCAAGATGAAGGGACTCAAGAGACCCAGTACTTC
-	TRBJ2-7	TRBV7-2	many	CASSSRYEQYF	TGTGCCAGCAGCTCCCGGTACGAGCAGTACTTC
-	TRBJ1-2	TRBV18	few	CASSPNRDLSTYGYTF	TGTGCCAGCTCACCGAACCGGGACCTCTCCACCTATGGCTACACCTTC
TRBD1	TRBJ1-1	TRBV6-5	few	CASSPQGQGSTEAFF	TGTGCCAGCAGTCCTCAGGGACAGGGATCCACTGAAGCTTTCTTT
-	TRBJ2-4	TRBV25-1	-	CASSESERDRQYF	TGTGCCAGCAGTGAATCGGAAAGGGATCGGCAGTACTTC
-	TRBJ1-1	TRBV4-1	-	CASSQERGQRNTEAFF	TGCGCCAGCAGCCAAGAAAGGGGCCAGAGGAACACTGAAGCTTTCTTT
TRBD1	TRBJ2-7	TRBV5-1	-	CASRYRSGTGMWEQYF	TGCGCCAGCAGATACCGTTCCGGGACAGGGATGTGGGAGCAGTACTTC
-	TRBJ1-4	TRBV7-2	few	CASSLGGDEKLFF	TGTGCCAGCAGCCTAGGGGGAGATGAAAAACTGTTTTTT
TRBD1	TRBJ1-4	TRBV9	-	CASSVGTGVANEKLFF	TGTGCCAGCAGCGTAGGGACAGGGGTGGCTAATGAAAAACTGTTTTTT
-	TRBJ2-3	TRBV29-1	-	CSVGGHHTDTQYF	TGCAGCGTTGGAGGACACCACACAGATACGCAGTATTTT
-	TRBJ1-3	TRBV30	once	CACNQGTFGNTIYF	TGTGCCTGTAACCAGGGGACTTTCGGAAACACCATATATTTT
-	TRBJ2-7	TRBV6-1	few	CASSPRHPEQYF	TGTGCCAGCAGTCCCAGACATCCCGAGCAGTACTTC
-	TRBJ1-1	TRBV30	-	CAWSPQVAGAFF	TGTGCCTGGAGCCCACAGGTGGCTGGGGCTTTCTTT
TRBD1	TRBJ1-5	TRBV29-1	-	CSFSSGTGSNQPQHF	TGCAGCTTCTCATCCGGGACAGGGTCGAATCAGCCCCAGCATTTT
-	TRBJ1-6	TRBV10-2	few	CASRDTPEGSPLHF	TGCGCCAGCAGGGACACCCCTGAGGGTTCACCCCTCCACTTT
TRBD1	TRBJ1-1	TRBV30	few	CAWIPGTGVTEAFF	TGTGCCTGGATCCCCGGGACAGGGGTGACTGAAGCTTTCTTT
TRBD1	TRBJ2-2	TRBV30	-	CAWSGQGNTGELFF	TGTGCCTGGAGCGGACAGGGAAACACCGGGGAGCTGTTTTTT